One and the same sample provided the 10 T cell receptor beta chains below, sequenced in a study of identifying expanded T cells in peripheral blood. The table came from immunoSEQ multiplex PCR; TCRdb's copy has only in-frame clones and leaves some out. The sample lists approximately 100,000 clones; roughly 91% were seen once. Sequencing was performed on blood. These receptor sequences come from a person aged 18 to 69 in good health.

The CDR3 DNA reads as TGTGCCAGCAGCGTAAGGATCCAGGGAAATTCACCCATGAACACTGAAGCTTTCTTT. Translated, it gives CASSVRIQGNSPMNTEAFF. This chain connects TRBV9 to TRBJ1-1; a weak D match, TRBD1 (5 bases). The germline CDR1 and CDR2 sequences are SGDLS and YYNGEE. The CDR3 has 19 amino acids. V gave up 1 base and J gave up 0 bases, with 22 bases separating them.

This clone was counted a few times. The rearrangement uses TRBV4-1 and TRBJ1-3, with D possibly matching TRBD1 (6 bases). The CDR3 runs 16 residues. CDR1 and CDR2 from the germline V gene are MGHRA and YSYEKL. V shed 4 bases and J shed 1 base, with 14 bases lying between them. In DNA, the CDR3 is TGCGCCAGCAGCCCCACAGGGACAACTTCTGGAAACACCATATATTTT. This codes for CASSPTGTTSGNTIYF.

This clone appeared a single time. DNA of the CDR3: TGTGCCAGCAGCGTAGCCGCGACTGGAGGATCCTATGGCTACACCTTC. Translating gives CASSVAATGGSYGYTF. The chain links TRBV9 to TRBJ1-2; no firm D call. V dropped 0 bases and J dropped 4 bases, with 16 bases sitting between them. This CDR3 contains 16 residues. The V gene's germline CDR1 is SGDLS and CDR2 YYNGEE.

This chain uses TRBV5-1 with TRBJ1-1; tentatively, D is TRBD1 (5 bases). This CDR3 contains 15 residues. V was shortened by 0 bases and J by 0 bases, with 9 bases between the two germline ends. The germline V gene has CDR1 SGHRS and CDR2 YFSETQ. The CDR3 loop is CASSLGGGLNTEAFF. The CDR3 DNA is TGCGCCAGCAGCTTGGGCGGGGGACTGAACACTGAAGCTTTCTTT.

The chain couples TRBV28 to TRBJ2-7; D uncertain. The CDR3 consists of 12 residues. Trimming removed 3 bases at V and 5 bases at J, with 8 bases between. The germline gives CDR1 MDHEN, CDR2 SYDVKM. The CDR3 bases are TGTGCCAGCAGTTTGGGGTTCCACGAGCAGTACTTC. Its protein is CASSLGFHEQYF.

The chain is built from TRBV15 and TRBJ2-2, with D unclear. V gave up 0 bases and J gave up 0 bases, with 2 bases separating them. Germline V gene lookup returns CDR1 LNHNV and CDR2 YYDKDF (reference sequence). The CDR3 length is 14 residues. The CDR3 loop reads CATSREANTGELFF. CDR3 nucleotides: TGTGCCACCAGCAGAGAGGCGAACACCGGGGAGCTGTTTTTT.

V and J are TRBV4-3 and TRBJ2-2; the D is unclear. With 1 base removed from V and 7 bases from J, the gap between germline ends came to 7 bases. Germline CDR1 and CDR2: LGHNA and YSLEER. CDR3 size: 13 residues. The CDR3 region is CASSQALGGELFF. Here the CDR3 DNA reads TGCGCCAGCAGCCAAGCCTTGGGCGGGGAGCTGTTTTTT.

The rearrangement links TRBV7-2 to TRBJ1-5, with D perhaps matching TRBD1 (6 bases). V was clipped by 4 bases and J by 2 bases, with 15 bases between them. CDR1 is SGHTA, CDR2 FQGNSA, per germline. The CDR3 runs to 16 residues. DNA for the CDR3: TGTGCCAGCAGCTCCGACCGACAGGTGGGCAATCAGCCCCAGCATTTT. Translating gives CASSSDRQVGNQPQHF.

This chain uses TRBV10-1 with TRBJ1-1, with a tentative D call TRBD1 (5 bases). The CDR3 is 14 residues long. Germline assignment: CDR1 WNHNN and CDR2 SYGVQD (reference sequence). Trimming removed 2 bases from V and 4 bases from J, with 11 bases in between. CDR3 in amino acids: CASSEQGSITEAFF. Here the CDR3 DNA reads TGCGCCAGCAGTGAGCAGGGCTCTATCACTGAAGCTTTCTTT.

This clone was seen a handful of times. The chain recombines TRBV4-3 with TRBJ2-1; 12 bases are shared with TRBD2. Germline CDR1 is LGHNA and CDR2 is YSLEER. The CDR3 contains 19 residues. V shed 1 base, J shed 2 bases, and the junction held 9 bases outside the gene matches. CDR3 in amino acids: CASSQVGGRLAGAYNEQFF. The CDR3 nucleotides read TGCGCCAGCAGCCAAGTTGGGGGGAGACTAGCGGGGGCCTACAATGAGCAGTTCTTC.